This T cell receptor (beta chain) was sequenced for a study of T cells in Graves' hyperthyroidism and ophthalmopathy. Trimming cost V 7 bases and J 1 base; bases outside gene matches: 5. The germline V gene encodes CDR1 SGHTA and CDR2 FQGNSA. The CDR3 length is 15 residues. Template material for amplifying TCR beta CDR3 regions consisted of RNA transcripts. The HTBI primer set drove a first-round RT-PCR of the TCR CDR3. From the multiplex PCR reads, TCRdb called clonotypes with MiXCR, one entry per CDR3 protein. This sample has 600,000 or so distinct CDR3 sequences, with about 43% found just once. This clonotype turned up a few times.

The clonotype comes from a woman aged 18-35 years with Graves' hyperthyroidism. Sequencing input: peripheral blood or thyroid tissue (not recorded which). The rearrangement joins TRBV7-2 to TRBJ2-5, with 11 nucleotides matching TRBD2. CDR3 nucleotides: TGTGCCAGCAATATACTAGCGGGAGTCCAAGAGACCCAGTACTTC. Amino acid sequence: CASNILAGVQETQYF.